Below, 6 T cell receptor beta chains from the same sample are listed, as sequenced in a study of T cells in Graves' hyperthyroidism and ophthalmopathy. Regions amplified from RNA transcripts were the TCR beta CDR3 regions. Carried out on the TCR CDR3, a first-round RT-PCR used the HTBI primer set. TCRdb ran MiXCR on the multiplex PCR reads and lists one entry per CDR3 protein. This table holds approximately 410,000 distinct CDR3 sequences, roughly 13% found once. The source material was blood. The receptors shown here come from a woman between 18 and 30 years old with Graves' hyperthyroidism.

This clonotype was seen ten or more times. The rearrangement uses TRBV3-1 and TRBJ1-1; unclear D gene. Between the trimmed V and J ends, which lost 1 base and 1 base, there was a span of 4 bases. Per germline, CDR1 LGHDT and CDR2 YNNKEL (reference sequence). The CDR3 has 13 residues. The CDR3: CASSQAANTEAFF. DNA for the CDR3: TGTGCCAGCAGCCAAGCAGCGAACACTGAAGCTTTCTTT.

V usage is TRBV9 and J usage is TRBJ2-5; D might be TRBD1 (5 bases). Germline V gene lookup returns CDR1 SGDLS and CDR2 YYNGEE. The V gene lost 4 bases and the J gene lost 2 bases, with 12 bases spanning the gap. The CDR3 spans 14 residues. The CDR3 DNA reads TGTGCCAGCAGCTCGACAGTTGCGCAAGAGACCCAGTACTTC. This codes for CASSSTVAQETQYF.

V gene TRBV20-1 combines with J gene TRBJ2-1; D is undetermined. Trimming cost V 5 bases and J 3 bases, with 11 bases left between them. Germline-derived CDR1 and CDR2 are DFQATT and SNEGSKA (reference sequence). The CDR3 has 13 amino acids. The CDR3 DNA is TGCAGTGCTCGCCCTGAGCTCTACAATGAGCAGTTCTTC. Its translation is CSARPELYNEQFF.

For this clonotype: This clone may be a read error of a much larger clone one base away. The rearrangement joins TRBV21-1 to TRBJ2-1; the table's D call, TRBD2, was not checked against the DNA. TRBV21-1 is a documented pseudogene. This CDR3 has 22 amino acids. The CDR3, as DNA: TGTGCCAGCAGGAAAACAGCAGGTAGGGACTTGCGTTCCCCGAGCTCCTACAATGAGCAGTTCTTC. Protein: CASRKTAGRDLRSPSSYNEQFF.

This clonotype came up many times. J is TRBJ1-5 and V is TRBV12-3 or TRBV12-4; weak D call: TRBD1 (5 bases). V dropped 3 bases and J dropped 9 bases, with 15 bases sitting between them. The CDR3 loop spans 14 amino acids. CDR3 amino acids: CASSFGQGEWPQHF. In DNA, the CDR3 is TGTGCCAGCAGTTTTGGGCAGGGTGAGTGGCCCCAGCATTTT.

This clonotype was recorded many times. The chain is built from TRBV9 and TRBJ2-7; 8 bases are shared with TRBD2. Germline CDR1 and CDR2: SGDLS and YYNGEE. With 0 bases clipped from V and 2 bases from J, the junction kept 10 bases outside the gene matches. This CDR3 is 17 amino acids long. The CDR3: CASSVVVREGLTYEQYF. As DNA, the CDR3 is TGTGCCAGCAGCGTAGTGGTCCGGGAGGGCCTTACCTACGAGCAGTACTTC.